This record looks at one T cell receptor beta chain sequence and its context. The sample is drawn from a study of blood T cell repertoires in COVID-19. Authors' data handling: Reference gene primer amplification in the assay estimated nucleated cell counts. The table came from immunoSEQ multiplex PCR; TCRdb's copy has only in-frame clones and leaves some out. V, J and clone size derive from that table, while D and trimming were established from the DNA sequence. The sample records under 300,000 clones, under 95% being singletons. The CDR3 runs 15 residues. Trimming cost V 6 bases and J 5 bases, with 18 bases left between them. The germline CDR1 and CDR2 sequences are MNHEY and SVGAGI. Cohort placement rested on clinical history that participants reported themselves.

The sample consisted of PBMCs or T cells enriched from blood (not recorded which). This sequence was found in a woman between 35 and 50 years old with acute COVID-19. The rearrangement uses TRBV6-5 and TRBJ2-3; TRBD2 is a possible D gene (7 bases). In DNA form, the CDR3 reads TGTGCCAGCAGGACTCTGGGGGAGGGGGTAGATACGCAGTATTTT. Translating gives CASRTLGEGVDTQYF.